The 11 T cell receptor beta chains reported below all come from one sample, sequenced in a study of cytomegalovirus exposure and HLA in healthy donors. The PCR used 60 Vbeta and 13 Jbeta primers. Clones were read by immunoSEQ multiplex PCR, and TCRdb kept only the in-frame ones, dropping some. In the table there are some 200,000 clones, around 81% of which are singletons. Sequencing was performed on PBMCs. The receptors stem from a woman between 25 and 40 years old in good health and CMV-seronegative.

The chain has TRBV7-9 and TRBJ2-2, with 10 nucleotides matching TRBD1. The V gene end was trimmed by 5 bases and the J gene end by 3 bases; junction bases not matched to a gene: 6. This CDR3 has 16 amino acids. The germline V gene encodes CDR1 SEHNR and CDR2 FQNEAQ (reference sequence). CDR3 sequence reads: CASSPSGTGDTGELFF. As DNA, the CDR3 is TGTGCCAGCAGCCCCTCCGGGACAGGGGACACCGGGGAGCTGTTTTTT.

The V gene is TRBV28, the J gene TRBJ1-5; D may be TRBD1 (6 bases). This CDR3 is built from 14 residues. Per germline, CDR1 MDHEN and CDR2 SYDVKM. V lost 3 bases to trimming and J lost 0 bases, with 6 bases between them. The DNA of the CDR3 is TGTGCCAGCAGTTTCAGGGGTAGCAATCAGCCCCAGCATTTT. This codes for CASSFRGSNQPQHF.

The chain employs TRBV13 and TRBJ2-5, with D perhaps TRBD1 (5 bases). The CDR3 spans 15 residues. Germline assignment: CDR1 PRHDT and CDR2 FYEKMQ (reference sequence). Trimming took off 1 base at V and 11 bases at J, with 20 bases between the two ends. CDR3 amino acids: CASSLVPTDLPEQYF. DNA of the CDR3: TGTGCCAGCAGCTTAGTTCCGACAGATCTCCCAGAGCAGTACTTC.

This clone has only a few counts. J is TRBJ2-7 and V is TRBV11-2, with 9 bases lining up with TRBD1. J was trimmed by 5 bases and V by 5 bases; bases with no gene match: 10. Germline CDR1 is SGHAT and CDR2 is FQNNGV. The CDR3 loop spans 15 amino acids. The CDR3 is CASSQAGTGWDEQYF. The CDR3 region has the DNA TGTGCCAGCAGCCAAGCCGGGACAGGGTGGGACGAGCAGTACTTC.

Of note for this clone: One junction end disagrees with the germline gene, perhaps due to a read error. The chain recombines TRBV6-5 with TRBJ2-6; possibly TRBD2 for D (7 bases). Germline CDR1 is MNHEY and CDR2 is SVGAGI. The CDR3 contains 15 residues. The CDR3 DNA reads as TGTGCCAGCAGGGGCTCTCGTGGGGGGGCCAACGGCCTGACTTTC. Amino acid sequence: CASRGSRGGANGLTF.

The rearrangement joins TRBV7-9 to TRBJ2-7, with D maybe TRBD1 (6 bases). Germline V gene lookup returns CDR1 SEHNR and CDR2 FQNEAQ (reference sequence). This CDR3 has 14 amino acids. V lost 3 bases and J 4 bases, leaving 13 bases between the germline ends. The CDR3 protein is CASSLPGTPYEQYF. DNA of the CDR3: TGTGCCAGCAGCTTGCCCGGGACACCATACGAGCAGTACTTC. Combining the CDR3 with reference TRBV7-9 and TRBJ2-7 gives the whole variable domain DTGVSQNPRHKITKRGQNVTFRCDPISEHNRLYWYRQTLGQGPEFLTYFQNEAQLEKSRLLSDRFSAERPKGSFSTLEIQRTEQGDSAMYLCASSLPGTPYEQYFGPGTRLTVT.

This chain uses TRBV6-5 with TRBJ1-5; 10 bases match TRBD1. The length of the CDR3 is 14 residues. The junction had 5 bases not matched to a gene; V was cut back by 6 bases and J by 6 bases. CDR1 is MNHEY, CDR2 SVGAGI, per germline. Written as DNA, the CDR3 is TGTGCCAGCAGCCCGGGACAGGGGCCTCAGCCCCAGCATTTT. Translated, it gives CASSPGQGPQPQHF.

The gene calls are TRBV7-9 and TRBJ2-5, with TRBD1 matching over 7 bases. This CDR3 has 15 residues. Germline V gives CDR1 SEHNR, CDR2 FQNEAQ (reference sequence). Trimming removed 5 bases from V and 2 bases from J; junction bases left unmatched: 8. CDR3: CASSEGQANQETQYF. CDR3 bases: TGTGCCAGCAGCGAAGGACAGGCGAATCAAGAGACCCAGTACTTC.

This clone was detected once. J is TRBJ2-7 and V is TRBV5-1; 7 positions match TRBD2. The V segment lost 4 bases and the J segment 1 base; nucleotides outside the gene matches: 5. The CDR3 consists of 14 residues. Per germline, CDR1 SGHRS and CDR2 YFSETQ. The CDR3 DNA follows: TGCGCCAGCAGCACCCTGGGGGGGTCCTACGAGCAGTACTTC. It codes for CASSTLGGSYEQYF.

V and J are TRBV18 and TRBJ1-6; D possibly corresponds to TRBD1 (6 bases). Trimming stripped 0 bases from V and 9 bases from J, with 18 bases between. This CDR3 region has 17 residues. Germline assignment: CDR1 KGHSH and CDR2 LQKENI. In nucleotides, the CDR3 is TGTGCCAGCTCACCACCCCTCAGGGGAGGGGGTGTTTCACCCCTCCACTTT. Protein product: CASSPPLRGGGVSPLHF.

A single count supports this clone. This chain connects TRBV7-2 to TRBJ2-2; 9 nucleotides align to TRBD2. There are 15 residues in the CDR3. V lost 5 bases, J lost 2 bases, and 3 bases stayed unmatched. The germline gives CDR1 SGHTA, CDR2 FQGNSA. The CDR3 DNA reads as TGTGCCAGCAGCAAGCGGGGGGCAAACACCGGGGAGCTGTTTTTT. Its translation is CASSKRGANTGELFF. Full variable domain (missing parts from reference TRBV7-2 and TRBJ2-2): GAGVSQSPSNKVTEKGKDVELRCDPISGHTALYWYRQSLGQGLEFLIYFQGNSAPDKSGLPSDRFSAERTGGSVSTLTIQRTQQEDSAVYLCASSKRGANTGELFFGEGSRLTVL.